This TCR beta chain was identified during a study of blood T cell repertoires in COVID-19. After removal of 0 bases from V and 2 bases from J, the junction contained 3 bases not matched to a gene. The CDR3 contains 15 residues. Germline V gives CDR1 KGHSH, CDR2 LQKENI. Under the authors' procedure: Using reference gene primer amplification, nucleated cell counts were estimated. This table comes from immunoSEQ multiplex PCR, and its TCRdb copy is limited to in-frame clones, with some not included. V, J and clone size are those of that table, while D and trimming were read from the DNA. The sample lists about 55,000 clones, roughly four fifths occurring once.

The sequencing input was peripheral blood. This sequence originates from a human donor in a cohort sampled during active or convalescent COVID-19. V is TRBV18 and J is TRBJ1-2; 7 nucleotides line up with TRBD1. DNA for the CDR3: TGTGCCAGCTCACCACCGGGCAGGGGGAACTATGGCTACACCTTC. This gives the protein CASSPPGRGNYGYTF. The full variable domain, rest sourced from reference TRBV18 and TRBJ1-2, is NAGVMQNPRHLVRRRGQEARLRCSPMKGHSHVYWYRQLPEEGLKFMVYLQKENIIDESGMPKERFSAEFPKEGPSILRIQQVVRGDSAAYFCASSPPGRGNYGYTFGSGTRLTVV.